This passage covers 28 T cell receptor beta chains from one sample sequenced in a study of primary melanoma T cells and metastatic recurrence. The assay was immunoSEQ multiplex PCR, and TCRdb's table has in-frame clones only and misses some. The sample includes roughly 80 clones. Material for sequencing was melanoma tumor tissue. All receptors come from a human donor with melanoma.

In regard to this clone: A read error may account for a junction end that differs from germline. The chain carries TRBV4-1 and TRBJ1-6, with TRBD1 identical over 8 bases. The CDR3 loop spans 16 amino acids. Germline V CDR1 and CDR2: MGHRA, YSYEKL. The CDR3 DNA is TGCGCCAGCAGTCAAGATGAGTACAGGGGGAATTCACCCCTCCACTTT. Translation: CASSQDEYRGNSPLHF.

CDR3 DNA: TGTGCCAGCAGCTTAGTATGGGACAGGGGTACCTACAATGAGCAGTTCTTC. The encoded protein is CASSLVWDRGTYNEQFF. V gene TRBV11-3 combines with J gene TRBJ2-1, with 10 bases aligning to TRBD1. The CDR3 extends over 17 amino acids. Germline values: CDR1 SGHNT, CDR2 YENEEA. The junction had 5 bases not matched to a gene; V was cut back by 1 base and J by 2 bases.

The CDR3 loop is CASRNTGTVYNSPLHF. DNA of the CDR3: TGTGCCAGTAGGAATACCGGGACAGTCTATAATTCACCCCTCCACTTT. The chain joins TRBV19 to TRBJ1-6, with 7 bases lining up with TRBD1. The CDR3 extends over 16 amino acids. CDR1 is LNHDA and CDR2 is SQIVND in the germline V gene (reference sequence). The V segment lost 6 bases and the J segment 3 bases; nucleotides outside the gene matches: 8.

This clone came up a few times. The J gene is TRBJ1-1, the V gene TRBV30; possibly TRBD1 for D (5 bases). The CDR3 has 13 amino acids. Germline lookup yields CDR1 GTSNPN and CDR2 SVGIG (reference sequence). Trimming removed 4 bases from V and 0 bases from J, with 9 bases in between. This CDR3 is CAWKRGMNTEAFF. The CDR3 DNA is TGTGCCTGGAAAAGGGGCATGAACACTGAAGCTTTCTTT.

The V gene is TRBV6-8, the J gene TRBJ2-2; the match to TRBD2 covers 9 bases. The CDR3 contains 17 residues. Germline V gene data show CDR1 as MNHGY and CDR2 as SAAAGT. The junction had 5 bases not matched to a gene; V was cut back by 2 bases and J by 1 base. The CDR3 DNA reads TGTGCCAGCAGTTACAGCGGGGGGACCCTGAACACCGGGGAGCTGTTTTTT. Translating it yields CASSYSGGTLNTGELFF.

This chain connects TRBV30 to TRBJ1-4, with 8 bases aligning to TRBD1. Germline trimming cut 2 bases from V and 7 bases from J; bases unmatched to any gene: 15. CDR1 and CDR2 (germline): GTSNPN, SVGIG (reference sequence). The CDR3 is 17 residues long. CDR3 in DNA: TGTGCCTGGAGTAAGGGGTGGTCGGGACAGGAAATTGAAAAACTGTTTTTT. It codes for CAWSKGWSGQEIEKLFF.

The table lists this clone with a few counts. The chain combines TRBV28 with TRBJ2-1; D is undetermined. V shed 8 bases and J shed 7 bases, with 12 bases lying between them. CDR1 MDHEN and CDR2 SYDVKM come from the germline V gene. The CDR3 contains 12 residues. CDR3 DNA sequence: TGTGCCAGCGCATTAAGCTGGAATGAGCAGTTCTTC. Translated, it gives CASALSWNEQFF.

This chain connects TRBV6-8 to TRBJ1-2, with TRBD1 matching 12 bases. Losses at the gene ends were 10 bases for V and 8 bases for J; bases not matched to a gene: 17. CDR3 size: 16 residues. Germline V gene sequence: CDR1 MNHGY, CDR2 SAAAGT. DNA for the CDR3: TGTGCCATCAGACCCGGGACAGGGGGCGCCCCGGGGGGCTACACCTTC. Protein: CAIRPGTGGAPGGYTF.

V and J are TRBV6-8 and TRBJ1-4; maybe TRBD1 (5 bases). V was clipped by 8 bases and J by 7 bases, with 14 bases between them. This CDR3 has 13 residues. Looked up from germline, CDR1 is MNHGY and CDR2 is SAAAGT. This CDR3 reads CASDRSGGEKLFF. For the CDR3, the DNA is TGTGCCAGCGACCGGAGTGGGGGTGAAAAACTGTTTTTT.

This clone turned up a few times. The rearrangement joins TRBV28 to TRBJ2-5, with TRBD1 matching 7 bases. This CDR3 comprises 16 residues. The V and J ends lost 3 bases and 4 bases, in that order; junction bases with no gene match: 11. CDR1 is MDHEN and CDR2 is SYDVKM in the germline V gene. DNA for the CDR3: TGTGCCAGCAGTTTCTTGAGGGGGCGTTTAGGAGAGACCCAGTACTTC. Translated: CASSFLRGRLGETQYF.

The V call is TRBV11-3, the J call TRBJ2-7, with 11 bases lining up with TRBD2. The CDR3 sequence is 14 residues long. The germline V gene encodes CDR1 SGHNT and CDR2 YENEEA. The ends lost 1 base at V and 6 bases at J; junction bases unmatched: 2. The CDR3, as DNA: TGTGCCAGCAGCTTAGGTGGACTAGCGGGCGAGCAGTACTTC. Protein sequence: CASSLGGLAGEQYF.

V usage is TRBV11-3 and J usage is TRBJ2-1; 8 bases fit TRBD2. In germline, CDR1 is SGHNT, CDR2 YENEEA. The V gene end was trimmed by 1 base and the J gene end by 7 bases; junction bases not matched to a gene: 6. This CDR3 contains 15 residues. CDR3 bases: TGTGCCAGCAGCTTAGGGACTAGCCACCTGAATGAGCAGTTCTTC. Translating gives CASSLGTSHLNEQFF. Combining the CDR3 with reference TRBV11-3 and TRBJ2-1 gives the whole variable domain EAGVVQSPRYKIIEKKQPVAFWCNPISGHNTLYWYLQNLGQGPELLIRYENEEAVDDSQLPKDRFSAERLKGVDSTLKIQPAELGDSAVYLCASSLGTSHLNEQFFGPGTRLTVL.

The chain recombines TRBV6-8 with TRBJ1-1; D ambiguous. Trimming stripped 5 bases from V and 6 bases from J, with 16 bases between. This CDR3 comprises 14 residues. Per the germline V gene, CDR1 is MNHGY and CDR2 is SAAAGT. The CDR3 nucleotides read TGTGCCAGCAGTACCCCCGGCGGGAGGGCTGAAGCTTTCTTT. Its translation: CASSTPGGRAEAFF.

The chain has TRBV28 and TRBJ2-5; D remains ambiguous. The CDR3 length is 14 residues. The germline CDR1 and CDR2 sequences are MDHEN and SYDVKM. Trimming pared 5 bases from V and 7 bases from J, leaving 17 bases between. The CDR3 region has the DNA TGTGCCAGCAGTCAAACTCCTGAGGATCGGACCCAGTACTTC. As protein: CASSQTPEDRTQYF. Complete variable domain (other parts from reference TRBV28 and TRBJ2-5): DVKVTQSSRYLVKRTGEKVFLECVQDMDHENMFWYRQDPGLGLRLIYFSYDVKMKEKGDIPEGYSVSREKKERFSLILESASTNQTSMYLCASSQTPEDRTQYFGPGTRLLVL.

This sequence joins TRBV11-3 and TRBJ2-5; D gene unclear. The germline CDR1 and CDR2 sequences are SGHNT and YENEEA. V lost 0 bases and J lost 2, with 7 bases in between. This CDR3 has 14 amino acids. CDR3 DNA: TGTGCCAGCAGCTTAGACAGATTACAAGAGACCCAGTACTTC. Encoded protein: CASSLDRLQETQYF.

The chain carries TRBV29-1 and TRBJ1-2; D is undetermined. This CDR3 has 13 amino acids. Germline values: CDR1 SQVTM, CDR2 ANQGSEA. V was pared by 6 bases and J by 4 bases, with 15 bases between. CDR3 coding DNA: TGCAGCGTGGAGGCGGGCCCGGGCTATGGCTACACCTTC. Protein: CSVEAGPGYGYTF.

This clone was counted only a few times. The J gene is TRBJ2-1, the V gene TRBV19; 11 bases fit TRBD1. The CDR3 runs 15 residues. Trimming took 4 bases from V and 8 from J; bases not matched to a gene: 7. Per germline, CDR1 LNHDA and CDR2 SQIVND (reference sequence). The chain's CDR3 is CASSTPDRGRDEQFF. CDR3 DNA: TGTGCCAGTAGTACCCCGGACAGGGGGCGCGATGAGCAGTTCTTC.

The CDR3 protein is CASSYKGDGGRDGYTF. CDR3 coding DNA: TGTGCCAGCAGTTACAAGGGAGATGGCGGGAGAGATGGCTACACCTTC. This rearrangement joins TRBV6-8 to TRBJ1-2; no clear D gene. Per germline, CDR1 MNHGY and CDR2 SAAAGT. The CDR3 runs to 16 residues. V was clipped by 2 bases and J by 6 bases, with 19 bases between them.

CDR3 protein: CASSSGQGREKLFF. CDR3 nucleotide sequence: TGTGCCAGCAGCTCGGGACAGGGGAGGGAAAAACTGTTTTTT. J is TRBJ1-4 and V is TRBV11-3, with TRBD1 matching 10 bases. The CDR3 is 14 amino acids. The V gene's germline CDR1 is SGHNT and CDR2 YENEEA. V lost 4 bases to trimming and J lost 8 bases; unmatched junction nucleotides: 4.

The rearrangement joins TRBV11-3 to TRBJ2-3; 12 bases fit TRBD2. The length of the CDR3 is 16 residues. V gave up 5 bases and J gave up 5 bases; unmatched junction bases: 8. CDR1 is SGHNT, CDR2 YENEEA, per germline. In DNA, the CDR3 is TGTGCCAGCAGCCTTAGGACTAGCGGGGCGGGAGATACGCAGTATTTT. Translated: CASSLRTSGAGDTQYF.

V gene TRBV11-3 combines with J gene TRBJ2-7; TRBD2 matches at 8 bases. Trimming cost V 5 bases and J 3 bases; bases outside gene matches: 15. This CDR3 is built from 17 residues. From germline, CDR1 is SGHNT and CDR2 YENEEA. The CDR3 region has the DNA TGTGCCAGCAGCCCTACGTACACGGGACTAGACCGCTACGAGCAGTACTTC. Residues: CASSPTYTGLDRYEQYF.

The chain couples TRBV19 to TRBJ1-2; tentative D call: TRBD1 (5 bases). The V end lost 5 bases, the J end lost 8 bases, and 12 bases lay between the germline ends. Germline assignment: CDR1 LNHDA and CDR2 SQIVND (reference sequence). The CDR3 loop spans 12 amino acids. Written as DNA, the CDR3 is TGTGCCAGTAGTCCCGGGACGTTGGGCTACACCTTC. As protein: CASSPGTLGYTF.

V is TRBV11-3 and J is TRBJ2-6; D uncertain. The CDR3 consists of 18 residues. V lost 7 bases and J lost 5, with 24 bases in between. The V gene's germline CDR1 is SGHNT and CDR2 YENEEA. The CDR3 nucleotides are TGTGCCAGCAACAGACGGTGGAGTACACAAAGTCGGGCCAACGTCCTGACTTTC. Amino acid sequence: CASNRRWSTQSRANVLTF. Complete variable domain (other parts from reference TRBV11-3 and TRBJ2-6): EAGVVQSPRYKIIEKKQPVAFWCNPISGHNTLYWYLQNLGQGPELLIRYENEEAVDDSQLPKDRFSAERLKGVDSTLKIQPAELGDSAVYLCASNRRWSTQSRANVLTFGAGSRLTVL.

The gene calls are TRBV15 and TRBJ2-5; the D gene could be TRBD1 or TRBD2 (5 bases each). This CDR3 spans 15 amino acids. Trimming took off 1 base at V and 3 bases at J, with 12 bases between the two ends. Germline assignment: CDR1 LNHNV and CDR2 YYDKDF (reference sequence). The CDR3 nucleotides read TGTGCCACCAGCAGAGGGGGGTACCTAAAAGAGACCCAGTACTTC. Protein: CATSRGGYLKETQYF.

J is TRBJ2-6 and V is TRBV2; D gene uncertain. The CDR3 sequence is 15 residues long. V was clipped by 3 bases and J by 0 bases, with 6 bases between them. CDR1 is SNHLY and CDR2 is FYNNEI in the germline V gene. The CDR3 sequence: CASSDLHSGANVLTF. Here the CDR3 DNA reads TGTGCCAGCAGTGACCTCCACTCTGGGGCCAACGTCCTGACTTTC.

CDR3 amino acids: CASSFRGHNSPLHF. The CDR3 nucleotides read TGTGCCAGCAGTTTTCGGGGGCATAATTCACCCCTCCACTTT. This sequence joins TRBV6-8 and TRBJ1-6; tentatively, D is TRBD1 (6 bases). Germline V lookup: CDR1 MNHGY, CDR2 SAAAGT. The CDR3 runs 14 residues. V shed 4 bases and J shed 5 bases, with 9 bases lying between them.

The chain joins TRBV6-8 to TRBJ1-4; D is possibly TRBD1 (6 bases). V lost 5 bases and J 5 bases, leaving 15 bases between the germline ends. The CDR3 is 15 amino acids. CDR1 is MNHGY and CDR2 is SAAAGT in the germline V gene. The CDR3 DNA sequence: TGTGCCAGCAGTGATACAGGGATGAGCAATGAAAAACTGTTTTTT. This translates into CASSDTGMSNEKLFF.

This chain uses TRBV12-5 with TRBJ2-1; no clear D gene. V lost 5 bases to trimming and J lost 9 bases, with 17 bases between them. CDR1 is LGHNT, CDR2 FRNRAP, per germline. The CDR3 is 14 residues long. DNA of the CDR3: TGTGCTAGTGGTCCCCCGGTGCGTGGCGGTGAGCAGTTCTTC. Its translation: CASGPPVRGGEQFF.